This TCR beta chain was captured by sequencing in a study of cytomegalovirus exposure and HLA in healthy donors. General study findings and limits: The productive fraction for most TCR beta V segments was about 87% or about 30% in an earlier analysis. Researchers catalogued roughly 150 TCR beta chains as cytomegalovirus-associated. In a later analysis, TCR beta V- and J-gene trimming was associated with a missense DCLRE1C variant. The authors assumed roughly uniform sequencing depth across donors for presence/absence analyses.

Turning to this clone: Its antigen is unidentified.

A multiplex PCR was run with 60 Vbeta primers and 13 Jbeta primers. TCRdb keeps only in-frame clones here, not all; method: immunoSEQ multiplex PCR. The sample features about 190,000 clones, with approximately 6.4% in its top ten. CDR1 and CDR2 from the germline V gene are LGHNA and YSLEER. V was pared by 0 bases and J by 7 bases, with 5 bases of the junction left unmatched. The CDR3 contains 15 residues. The sequence was collected from a man aged 30-40 years in good health and CMV-seronegative. The chain carries TRBV4-3 and TRBJ1-5, with TRBD1 identical over 8 bases. Material: PBMCs. The CDR3 spells CASSQENRDRQPQHF. The CDR3 region has the DNA TGCGCCAGCAGCCAAGAGAACCGGGACAGGCAGCCCCAGCATTTT.